This T cell receptor (beta chain) came from a study of early T cells in non-severe SARS-CoV-2 infection. TCRdb re-analysed the 5' RACE reads in MiXCR, keeping a single row per CDR3 protein. The sample has over 60,000 distinct CDR3 sequences; 10% to 15% are singletons. This clonotype was seen many times. Germline assignment: CDR1 LNHNV and CDR2 YYDKDF (reference sequence). V gave up 5 bases and J gave up 1 base; unmatched junction bases: 7. This CDR3 has 15 residues. This TCR was sampled from an adult who was a healthcare worker with PCR-confirmed SARS-CoV-2 infection or an uninfected control (not recorded which). Sequences were obtained from whole blood. The rearrangement uses TRBV15 and TRBJ2-7; 8 bases map to TRBD1. CDR3 in DNA: TGTGCCACCAGCGTAAGTAGGGACAGGTCCTACGAGCAGTACTTC. Translating gives CATSVSRDRSYEQYF.